This T cell receptor beta chain originates from a study of T cell repertoires in cytomegalovirus infection. This clonotype came up a few times. TCRdb ran MiXCR on the reads and lists one entry per CDR3 protein. The sample has 200,000 to 300,000 distinct CDR3 sequences; about 12% are singletons. The sample was PBMCs. The TCR was taken from a human donor in good health (CMV status not recorded). Some clones in this sample may be carry-over from other donors' samples.

CDR3 in DNA: TGTGCCAGTAGTAACACAGCGCAAGAGACCCAGTACTTC. It specifies CASSNTAQETQYF. The chain links TRBV19 to TRBJ2-5, with D hard to call. Germline V gene sequence: CDR1 LNHDA, CDR2 SQIVND (reference sequence). There are 13 residues in the CDR3. The V gene lost 4 bases and the J gene lost 2 bases, with 8 bases spanning the gap.